These 18 T cell receptor beta chains were all obtained from the same sample, sequenced in a study of T cells in Graves' hyperthyroidism and ophthalmopathy. It was RNA transcripts that yielded the amplified TCR beta CDR3 regions. TCR CDR3 underwent first-round RT-PCR with the HTBI primer set. MiXCR, run by TCRdb on the multiplex PCR reads, gives a single entry per CDR3 protein. The data show around 560,000 distinct CDR3 sequences, 16% seen once. Sample: blood. The receptors derive from a woman younger than 35 with Graves' hyperthyroidism.

This clonotype was observed a few times. One end of the junction does not line up with germline, which may come from a read error. The rearrangement joins TRBV2 to TRBJ2-3; D remains ambiguous. CDR3 length: 13 residues. Looked up from germline, CDR1 is SNHLY and CDR2 is FYNNEI. CDR3 DNA sequence: TGTGCCAGCAGGGAAGATGTTTTGGATACGCAGTATTTT. Protein: CASREDVLDTQYF. Based on the CDR3 plus reference TRBV2 and TRBJ2-3, the full variable domain is EPEVTQTPSHQVTQMGQEVILRCVPISNHLYFYWYRQILGQKVEFLVSFYNNEISEKSEIFDDQFSVERPDGSNFTLKIRSTKLEDSAMYFCASREDVLDTQYFGPGTRLTVL.

The V and J genes are TRBV6-2 or TRBV6-3 and TRBJ1-6; D not resolved. The germline gives CDR1 MNHEY, CDR2 SVGEGT. The CDR3 has 14 amino acids. V was pared by 8 bases and J by 7 bases, with 15 bases between. CDR3 loop: CASDAGPLNSPLHF. CDR3 coding DNA: TGTGCCAGCGACGCCGGGCCGTTAAATTCACCCCTCCACTTT.

The chain is built from TRBV4-2 and TRBJ1-5; TRBD1 matches at 8 bases. CDR3 length: 17 residues. V lost 0 bases and J lost 1; bases outside the gene matches: 5. Germline assignment: CDR1 LGHNA and CDR2 YNFKEQ. CDR3: CASSQDRGRRSNQPQHF. In DNA form, the CDR3 reads TGTGCCAGCAGCCAAGACAGGGGGCGCCGGAGCAATCAGCCCCAGCATTTT.

This clonotype was counted many times. The chain is built from TRBV12-3 or TRBV12-4 and TRBJ1-2; D is uncertain. This CDR3 is 18 amino acids long. V was clipped by 4 bases and J by 4 bases, with 25 bases between them. In DNA, the CDR3 is TGTGCCAGCAGTTACCCCCCAGATTCCTCCCGACCGCTCTATGGCTACACCTTC. Amino acid sequence: CASSYPPDSSRPLYGYTF.

The chain is built from TRBV15 and TRBJ1-1; perhaps TRBD1 as D (5 bases). Germline CDR1 reads LNHNV; CDR2 reads YYDKDF (reference sequence). V lost 0 bases and J lost 3, with 14 bases in between. The CDR3 runs to 16 residues. CDR3 in amino acids: CATSRDYNDRDTEAFF. The CDR3 nucleotides are TGTGCCACCAGCAGAGATTATAACGACAGAGACACTGAAGCTTTCTTT.

V and J are TRBV6-5 and TRBJ1-5; D gene uncertain. CDR3 length equals 14 residues. V gave up 2 bases and J gave up 6 bases, with 11 bases separating them. Germline CDR1 is MNHEY and CDR2 is SVGAGI. The CDR3 region is CASSYGRTSQPQHF. CDR3 DNA: TGTGCCAGCAGTTACGGCAGGACCAGTCAGCCCCAGCATTTT.

This clonotype has at least ten counts. This sequence joins TRBV4-1 and TRBJ1-3; TRBD1 matches at 10 bases. The germline V gene has CDR1 MGHRA and CDR2 YSYEKL. Trimming removed 1 base from V and 0 bases from J; junction bases left unmatched: 0. This CDR3 comprises 16 residues. The CDR3 sequence is CASSQGTGGSGNTIYF. As DNA, the CDR3 is TGCGCCAGCAGCCAAGGGACAGGGGGCTCTGGAAACACCATATATTTT.

This clonotype was counted a few times. The chain combines TRBV7-9 with TRBJ2-1; perhaps D is TRBD1 or TRBD2 (5 bases each). V lost 2 bases and J lost 6, with 8 bases in between. The germline gives CDR1 SEHNR, CDR2 FQNEAQ (reference sequence). The CDR3 has 13 amino acids. The CDR3 loop reads CASSLWGPNEQFF. For the CDR3, the DNA is TGTGCCAGCAGCTTATGGGGACCCAATGAGCAGTTCTTC.

This clonotype was seen ten or more times. The chain joins TRBV5-1 to TRBJ2-3, with TRBD2 matching 9 bases. Germline V gene data show CDR1 as SGHRS and CDR2 as YFSETQ. This CDR3 has 15 amino acids. Trimming cost V 1 base and J 6 bases; bases outside gene matches: 6. The CDR3 nucleotides are TGCGCCAGCAGCTTGTCCCTAGCGGGATCGGATACGCAGTATTTT. Protein: CASSLSLAGSDTQYF. Supplemented by reference TRBV5-1 and TRBJ2-3, the full variable domain reads KAGVTQTPRYLIKTRGQQVTLSCSPISGHRSVSWYQQTPGQGLQFLFEYFSETQRNKGNFPGRFSGRQFSNSRSEMNVSTLELGDSALYLCASSLSLAGSDTQYFGPGTRLTVL.

This clonotype was counted a few times. The V call is TRBV19, the J call TRBJ2-1; 10 positions agree with TRBD2. V was clipped by 8 bases and J by 7 bases; unmatched bases: 17. The CDR3 is 17 residues long. Germline V lookup: CDR1 LNHDA, CDR2 SQIVND (reference sequence). CDR3 nucleotides: TGTGCCAGTTCATATCTTGGACTAGCGGCCATAGGGAATGAGCAGTTCTTC. It codes for CASSYLGLAAIGNEQFF.

This clonotype has at least ten counts. The chain combines TRBV6-5 with TRBJ2-3; D is unresolved. The V end lost 2 bases, the J end lost 2 bases, and 11 bases lay between the germline ends. This CDR3 spans 15 amino acids. CDR1 and CDR2 from the germline V gene are MNHEY and SVGAGI. The CDR3 spells CASSYVPAHTDTQYF. The CDR3 coding sequence is TGTGCCAGCAGTTACGTACCAGCCCACACAGATACGCAGTATTTT.

This clonotype was counted ten times or more. This chain connects TRBV11-2 to TRBJ2-3, with 7 bases identical to TRBD2. This CDR3 is built from 14 residues. V dropped 8 bases and J dropped 5; count of bases not matched to a gene: 10. The germline CDR1 and CDR2 sequences are SGHAT and FQNNGV. The DNA of the CDR3 is TGTGCCAGCCTGGATGTGCGGGAGCGAGATACGCAGTATTTT. It specifies CASLDVRERDTQYF.

This chain joins TRBV18 and TRBJ1-5, with TRBD1 matching 7 bases. V lost 3 bases, J lost 2 bases, and 7 bases stayed unmatched. There are 16 residues in the CDR3. CDR1 and CDR2 (germline): KGHSH, LQKENI. The CDR3 DNA sequence: TGTGCCAGCTCACCCCTTAACAGGGGAGGCAATCAGCCCCAGCATTTT. It codes for CASSPLNRGGNQPQHF.

The J gene is TRBJ2-3, the V gene TRBV3-1, with no clear D. V dropped 0 bases and J dropped 5 bases, with 3 bases sitting between them. From germline, CDR1 is LGHDT and CDR2 YNNKEL (reference sequence). This CDR3 contains 12 residues. As DNA, the CDR3 is TGTGCCAGCAGCCAAGATGTAGATACGCAGTATTTT. Translation gives CASSQDVDTQYF.

This clonotype has at least ten counts. This sequence joins TRBV29-1 and TRBJ2-7; the D gene could be TRBD1 or TRBD2 (5 bases each). Trimming removed 7 bases at V and 5 bases at J, with 18 bases between. This CDR3 is 13 amino acids long. Germline CDR1 SQVTM, CDR2 ANQGSEA. The CDR3 sequence is CSGIGDRRHEQYF. Written as DNA, the CDR3 is TGCAGCGGAATAGGGGACCGCCGACACGAGCAGTACTTC.

The chain is built from TRBV7-9 and TRBJ2-1, with D possibly being TRBD2 (6 bases). Germline assignment: CDR1 SEHNR and CDR2 FQNEAQ (reference sequence). Trimming took 0 bases from V and 8 from J, leaving 11 bases between them. This CDR3 has 14 residues. For the CDR3, the DNA is TGTGCCAGCAGCTTAGCGGGAGGCCGGGATGAGCAGTTCTTC. This codes for CASSLAGGRDEQFF.

This clonotype was counted at least ten times. The chain links TRBV12-3 or TRBV12-4 to TRBJ2-1, with 12 bases aligning to TRBD2. V was clipped by 5 bases and J by 2 bases; unmatched bases: 7. The length of the CDR3 is 17 residues. In nucleotides, the CDR3 is TGTGCCAGCAGTCCAGGGACTAGCGGGCGACCCTACAATGAGCAGTTCTTC. Its translation: CASSPGTSGRPYNEQFF.

In the case of this clonotype: A junction boundary mismatches the germline segment, possibly from a read error. The chain has TRBV7-2 and TRBJ2-3, with a weak D call TRBD1 (5 bases). Germline-derived CDR1 and CDR2 are SGHTA and FQGNSA. The CDR3 totals 14 residues. Written as DNA, the CDR3 is TGTGTCAGCAGCCTCGCGGCAGGGTCAGATACGCAGTATTTT. This translates into CVSSLAAGSDTQYF. Based on the CDR3 plus reference TRBV7-2 and TRBJ2-3, the full variable domain is GAGVSQSPSNKVTEKGKDVELRCDPISGHTALYWYRQSLGQGLEFLIYFQGNSAPDKSGLPSDRFSAERTGGSVSTLTIQRTQQEDSAVYLCVSSLAAGSDTQYFGPGTRLTVL.